This TCR beta chain stems from a study of blood T cells in healthy people across ages. This clonotype was counted between two and nine times. This CDR3 comprises 15 residues. Trimming at V came to 6 bases and at J to 4 bases, leaving 5 bases not matched to a gene. The germline gives CDR1 MNHEY, CDR2 SVGEGT. Primed by a sample-barcoded 5' primer and a J-beta primer mix, a second PCR proceeded for about 6 to 12 cycles. One entry per CDR3 protein, called by TCRdb with MiXCR from the 5' RACE reads. The table shows about 1.8 million distinct CDR3 sequences, with around 50% occurring only once. This sequence was found in a woman between 35 and 50 years old in good health. This chain joins TRBV6-2 or TRBV6-3 and TRBJ2-6, with 8 bases fitting TRBD1. The sequenced sample was blood. Here the CDR3 DNA reads TGTGCCAGCAGCCGGACAGGGAACGGGGCCAACGTCCTGACTTTC. Translated: CASSRTGNGANVLTF.